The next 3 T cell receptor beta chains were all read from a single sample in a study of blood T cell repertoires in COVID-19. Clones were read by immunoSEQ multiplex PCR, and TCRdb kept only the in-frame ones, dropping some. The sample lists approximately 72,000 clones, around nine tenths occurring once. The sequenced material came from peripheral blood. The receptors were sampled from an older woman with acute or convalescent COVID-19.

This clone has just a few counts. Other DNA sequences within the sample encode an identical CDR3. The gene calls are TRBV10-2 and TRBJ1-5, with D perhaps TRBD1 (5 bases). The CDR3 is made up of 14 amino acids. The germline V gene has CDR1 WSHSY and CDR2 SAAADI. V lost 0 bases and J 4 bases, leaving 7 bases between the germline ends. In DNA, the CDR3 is TGCGCCAGCAGTGAGTCAGGGGTAAATCAGCCCCAGCATTTT. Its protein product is CASSESGVNQPQHF.

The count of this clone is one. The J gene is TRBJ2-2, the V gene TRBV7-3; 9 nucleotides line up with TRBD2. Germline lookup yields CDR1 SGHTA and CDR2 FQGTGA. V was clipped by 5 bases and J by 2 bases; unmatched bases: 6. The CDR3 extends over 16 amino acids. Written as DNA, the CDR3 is TGTGCCAGCAGCACTCGACTAGCGGCTAACACCGGGGAGCTGTTTTTT. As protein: CASSTRLAANTGELFF. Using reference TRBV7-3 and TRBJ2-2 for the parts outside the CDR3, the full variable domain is GAGVSQTPSNKVTEKGKYVELRCDPISGHTALYWYRQSLGQGPEFLIYFQGTGAADDSGLPNDRFFAVRPEGSVSTLKIQRTERGDSAVYLCASSTRLAANTGELFFGEGSRLTVL.

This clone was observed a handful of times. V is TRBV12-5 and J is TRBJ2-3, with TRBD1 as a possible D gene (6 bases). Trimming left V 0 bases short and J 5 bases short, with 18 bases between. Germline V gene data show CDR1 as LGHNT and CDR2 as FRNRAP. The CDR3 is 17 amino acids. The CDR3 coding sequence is TGTGCTAGTGGTTTGGTAAATGCCCTAACAGGGCAAGATACGCAGTATTTT. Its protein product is CASGLVNALTGQDTQYF.